One and the same sample provided the 27 T cell receptor beta chains below, sequenced in a study of T-cell memory formation after mild COVID-19. TCRdb independently ran MiXCR on the 5' RACE reads; one entry per CDR3 protein. The table shows 200,000 to 250,000 distinct CDR3 sequences, with 9.5% to 10% occurring only once. Material: PBMCs or a T cell subset sorted from them (not recorded which). The receptors were gathered from a man aged 18 to 30 who had mild COVID-19 (a few samples of this study predate the infection). Cell type and time point are not known.

On this clonotype: This may come from a read error, since a much larger clone is one base off. The V and J genes are TRBV5-1 and TRBJ2-5; 9 nucleotides match TRBD1. In germline, CDR1 is SGHRS, CDR2 YFSETQ. This CDR3 contains 15 residues. Here the CDR3 DNA reads TGCGCCAGCAGCTTGGGGGACAGGGTTGGAGAGACCCATTACTTC. Protein: CASSLGDRVGETHYF.

The chain has TRBV28 and TRBJ2-1, with TRBD2 matching 9 bases. With 6 bases clipped from V and 1 base from J, the junction kept 10 bases outside the gene matches. CDR3 length: 17 amino acids. The V gene's germline CDR1 is MDHEN and CDR2 SYDVKM. Here the CDR3 DNA reads TGTGCCAGCAGCCTAGGGTCTAGCGGGGATTCCTACAATGAGCAGTTCTTC. This gives the protein CASSLGSSGDSYNEQFF.

This clonotype was found a few times. The chain employs TRBV10-3 and TRBJ2-7, with no clear D. The length of the CDR3 is 11 residues. Germline V gene data show CDR1 as ENHRY and CDR2 as SYGVKD. V dropped 1 base and J dropped 3 bases, with 1 base sitting between them. Here the CDR3 DNA reads TGTGCCATCAGTGAGTTCTACGAGCAGTACTTC. It yields the protein CAISEFYEQYF.

The genes are TRBV7-2 and TRBJ1-1, with D possibly being TRBD1 (5 bases). Germline V gene data show CDR1 as SGHTA and CDR2 as FQGNSA. The CDR3 covers 14 residues. Trimming cost V 0 bases and J 8 bases, with 13 bases left between them. This chain's CDR3 is CASSLARTGPEAFF. DNA for the CDR3: TGTGCCAGCAGCTTAGCCCGGACGGGGCCGGAAGCTTTCTTT.

The J gene is TRBJ2-3, the V gene TRBV6-2 or TRBV6-3; TRBD1 or TRBD2 may be the D gene (5 bases each). The CDR3 consists of 13 residues. The V end lost 2 bases, the J end lost 6 bases, and 9 bases lay between the germline ends. CDR1 is MNHEY, CDR2 SVGEGT, per germline. The CDR3 nucleotides are TGTGCCAGCAGTTACGAGGGGATGGATACGCAGTATTTT. Translation: CASSYEGMDTQYF.

The chain is built from TRBV2 and TRBJ2-7; D is perhaps TRBD1 or TRBD2 (5 bases each). Germline V CDR1 and CDR2: SNHLY, FYNNEI. The CDR3 runs to 15 residues. V gave up 5 bases and J gave up 0 bases, with 14 bases separating them. CDR3 coding DNA: TGTGCCAGCAGTCTCCGGGACGGCAGCTCCTACGAGCAGTACGTC. Its translation: CASSLRDGSSYEQYV.

Ten or more counts support this clonotype. The chain employs TRBV7-9 and TRBJ1-2; a possible D gene is TRBD1 (5 bases). Trimming cost V 5 bases and J 10 bases, with 20 bases left between them. Germline loops: CDR1 SEHNR, CDR2 FQNEAQ (reference sequence). This CDR3 contains 14 residues. In DNA, the CDR3 is TGTGCCAGCAGCCTACCACAGGTTTCAAGTGACTACACCTTC. It yields the protein CASSLPQVSSDYTF.

This clonotype was counted only a few times. This chain uses TRBV29-1 with TRBJ2-3; weak D call: TRBD2 (5 bases). The CDR3 is made up of 12 amino acids. Germline V lookup: CDR1 SQVTM, CDR2 ANQGSEA. V dropped 3 bases and J dropped 6 bases, with 10 bases sitting between them. The CDR3 reads CSVDKGEDTQYF. Written as DNA, the CDR3 is TGCAGCGTTGATAAGGGAGAGGATACGCAGTATTTT.

This chain links TRBV10-1 with TRBJ1-2; D gene uncertain. The germline V gene encodes CDR1 WNHNN and CDR2 SYGVQD (reference sequence). V was shortened by 1 base and J by 8 bases, with 11 bases between the two germline ends. This CDR3 is built from 13 residues. The CDR3 loop is CASSEFRTGGYTF. CDR3 sequence (DNA): TGCGCCAGCAGTGAGTTCCGGACGGGGGGCTACACCTTC.

The CDR3 coding sequence is TGTGCCAGCAGCCCGGGGGGGTTCAGGGACGGGAACTACGAGCAGTACTTC. Translation gives CASSPGGFRDGNYEQYF. The rearrangement links TRBV7-2 to TRBJ2-7; 8 bases are shared with TRBD2. Per germline, CDR1 SGHTA and CDR2 FQGNSA. After removal of 5 bases from V and 3 bases from J, the junction contained 15 bases not matched to a gene. CDR3 length: 17 amino acids.

This clonotype was observed a handful of times. The rearrangement links TRBV7-9 to TRBJ1-1, with D hard to call. CDR3 length: 12 residues. V was pared by 5 bases and J by 8 bases, with 12 bases between. The germline CDR1 and CDR2 sequences are SEHNR and FQNEAQ (reference sequence). CDR3 DNA: TGTGCCAGCAGCCTGGAGACGGACGAAGCTTTCTTT. Its protein is CASSLETDEAFF.

This clonotype was recorded a few times. CDR3 sequence reads: CASRKGATGELFF. The CDR3 nucleotides are TGTGCCAGTAGGAAGGGGGCCACCGGGGAGCTGTTTTTT. V gene TRBV6-5 combines with J gene TRBJ2-2; 7 nucleotides align to TRBD1. Germline V lookup: CDR1 MNHEY, CDR2 SVGAGI. With 9 bases clipped from V and 4 bases from J, the junction kept 5 bases outside the gene matches. The CDR3 sequence is 13 residues long.

This clonotype came up a few times. The chain carries TRBV30 and TRBJ2-5; D gene uncertain. The CDR3 extends over 12 amino acids. V was clipped by 0 bases and J by 5 bases, with 7 bases between them. Per germline, CDR1 GTSNPN and CDR2 SVGIG (reference sequence). The CDR3 DNA reads TGTGCCTGGAGTGTACTCGGGGAGACCCAGTACTTC. Protein sequence: CAWSVLGETQYF.

The rearrangement joins TRBV2 to TRBJ1-1; a possible D gene is TRBD1 (6 bases). The CDR3 covers 14 residues. Germline loops: CDR1 SNHLY, CDR2 FYNNEI. Trimming cost V 6 bases and J 1 base, with 12 bases left between them. For the CDR3, the DNA is TGTGCCAGCAGCGTACAGGGAGCGAACACTGAAGCTTTCTTT. It is translated as CASSVQGANTEAFF.

This clonotype was detected ten times or more. This rearrangement joins TRBV6-5 to TRBJ2-5; D ambiguous. With 5 bases removed from V and 4 bases from J, the gap between germline ends came to 17 bases. Per the germline V gene, CDR1 is MNHEY and CDR2 is SVGAGI. The CDR3 is made up of 15 amino acids. The CDR3 spells CASSHNSGSRETQYF. The CDR3 DNA reads as TGTGCCAGCAGTCACAACTCAGGTTCTCGAGAGACCCAGTACTTC.

The chain joins TRBV2 to TRBJ2-7; TRBD1 or TRBD2 may be the D gene (5 bases each). The CDR3 runs 14 residues. The germline gives CDR1 SNHLY, CDR2 FYNNEI. Trimming removed 5 bases from V and 4 bases from J, with 15 bases in between. The CDR3 loop is CASSPGTPGYEQYV. CDR3 nucleotides: TGTGCCAGCAGTCCCGGGACCCCGGGATACGAGCAGTACGTC.

This clonotype was counted a few times. The chain recombines TRBV2 with TRBJ2-1, with TRBD2 identical over 10 bases. The CDR3 runs 15 residues. Germline V gives CDR1 SNHLY, CDR2 FYNNEI. V was pared by 5 bases and J by 6 bases, with 7 bases of the junction left unmatched. CDR3 region: CASSRLAGVFNEQFF. The CDR3 DNA is TGTGCCAGCAGTCGTCTAGCGGGGGTCTTCAATGAGCAGTTCTTC.

This clonotype was seen many times. The genes are TRBV29-1 and TRBJ1-2; TRBD1 might be the D (6 bases). The CDR3 covers 16 residues. Germline V gene lookup returns CDR1 SQVTM and CDR2 ANQGSEA. Trimming left V 1 base short and J 0 bases short, with 15 bases between. CDR3 residues: CSVEVAWEGANYGYTF. The CDR3 DNA follows: TGCAGCGTTGAAGTGGCTTGGGAGGGGGCTAACTATGGCTACACCTTC.

V is TRBV20-1 and J is TRBJ1-6; D uncertain. The CDR3 is 11 amino acids. The V gene lost 6 bases and the J gene lost 9 bases, with 9 bases spanning the gap. The germline V gene encodes CDR1 DFQATT and CDR2 SNEGSKA (reference sequence). CDR3 in DNA: TGCAGTGCCCCAGCTGGTTCACCCCTCCACTTT. This encodes CSAPAGSPLHF.

This clonotype was detected only a few times. The chain combines TRBV12-3 or TRBV12-4 with TRBJ1-2, with 8 positions matching TRBD1. The V gene end was trimmed by 6 bases and the J gene end by 8 bases; junction bases not matched to a gene: 5. CDR3 length: 12 amino acids. CDR3 sequence: CASRRTGHGYTF. Here the CDR3 DNA reads TGTGCCAGCAGGAGGACAGGGCACGGCTACACCTTC.

In its sample, this clonotype was seen many times. The chain couples TRBV20-1 to TRBJ2-5; 9 nucleotides line up with TRBD2. This CDR3 spans 13 amino acids. Germline V gene data show CDR1 as DFQATT and CDR2 as SNEGSKA (reference sequence). The ends lost 5 bases at V and 4 bases at J; junction bases unmatched: 5. The CDR3 loop is CSASAGGRETQYF. DNA for the CDR3: TGCAGTGCTTCAGCGGGGGGTAGAGAGACCCAGTACTTC.

This clonotype was observed many times. The genes are TRBV10-2 and TRBJ2-5, with TRBD2 as a possible D gene (6 bases). Trimming pared 7 bases from V and 2 bases from J, leaving 11 bases between. This CDR3 is 13 amino acids long. CDR1 WSHSY and CDR2 SAAADI come from the germline V gene. DNA for the CDR3: TGCGCCAGCACCCCAGCGGGTCAAGAGACCCAGTACTTC. This translates into CASTPAGQETQYF.

The genes are TRBV12-3 or TRBV12-4 and TRBJ2-2, with 9 nucleotides matching TRBD2. The CDR3 loop spans 15 amino acids. The V segment lost 5 bases and the J segment 11 bases; nucleotides outside the gene matches: 12. The DNA for the CDR3 is TGTGCCAGCAGTCCCCGTGGTAGCGGGGGAGGAGAGCTGTTTTTT. Its protein is CASSPRGSGGGELFF.

The gene calls are TRBV5-1 and TRBJ2-2, with D perhaps matching TRBD1 (6 bases). CDR1 SGHRS and CDR2 YFSETQ come from the germline V gene. The CDR3 runs to 12 residues. Trimming left V 7 bases short and J 7 bases short, with 11 bases between. The CDR3 coding sequence is TGCGCCAGCCGGACAGTCCACGGGGAGCTGTTTTTT. Protein sequence: CASRTVHGELFF.

In its sample, this clonotype was seen a few times. J is TRBJ1-6 and V is TRBV20-1; 9 bases match TRBD1. This CDR3 spans 14 amino acids. Germline values: CDR1 DFQATT, CDR2 SNEGSKA (reference sequence). Losses at the gene ends were 6 bases for V and 9 bases for J; bases not matched to a gene: 9. The CDR3 coding sequence is TGCAGTGCCCTACAGGGGGCTCAGGCTTCACCCCTCCACTTT. Protein sequence: CSALQGAQASPLHF.

This clonotype was recorded a few times. The rearrangement links TRBV20-1 to TRBJ2-7, with D possibly matching TRBD1 (6 bases). CDR3 length: 12 residues. Germline-derived CDR1 and CDR2 are DFQATT and SNEGSKA (reference sequence). This CDR3 reads CRAAGGRDEQYV. The CDR3, as DNA: TGCAGAGCCGCTGGGGGCCGGGACGAGCAGTACGTC.

This clonotype was found many times. The rearrangement joins TRBV3-1 to TRBJ2-5; D not certain. The CDR3 runs to 11 residues. Germline CDR1 LGHDT, CDR2 YNNKEL (reference sequence). V lost 1 base, J lost 7 bases, and 4 bases lay in between. CDR3 DNA sequence: TGTGCCAGCAGCCAAGGAGGGACCCAGTACTTC. This encodes CASSQGGTQYF.